Listed below are T cell receptor beta chains from one sample, sequenced in a study of blood T cell repertoires in COVID-19. Method: immunoSEQ multiplex PCR; TCRdb's copy keeps in-frame clones and lacks some. The table includes 150,000 to 200,000 clones, roughly 88% detected once. Input material: PBMCs or T cells enriched from blood (not recorded which). These receptors originate from a woman under 30 who had recovered from COVID-19. Both conserved end residues are part of each CDR3. Each record gives: clone size, J gene, D gene, V gene, CDR3 DNA, CDR3 protein. A D gene is named only where the DNA matches it firmly. Only part of the rows carry a size: once, few, many, or a class if the clone is expanded.

once TRBJ1-1 - TRBV7-2 TGTGCCAGCAGCTTATTCTCAGACACTGTGAACACTGAAGCTTTCTTT CASSLFSDTVNTEAFF
- TRBJ2-7 TRBD1 TRBV4-1 TGCGCCAGCAGCCACGGACAGGGGGCGAGTGAGCAGTACTTC CASSHGQGASEQYF
- TRBJ1-5 - TRBV7-2 TGTGCCAGCAGCCCGAGTTTTGGCAATCAGCCCCAGCATTTT CASSPSFGNQPQHF
- TRBJ2-1 - TRBV12-3/TRBV12-4 TGTGCCAGCAGTTTTTTGGGGCTGGATGAGCAGTTCTTC CASSFLGLDEQFF
- TRBJ2-6 TRBD1 TRBV5-5 TGTGCCAGCAGCTTCGGGACAGTGTTAGGTGGGGCCAACGTCCTGACTTTC CASSFGTVLGGANVLTF
- TRBJ1-1 - TRBV10-3 TGTGCCATCAGTGAGGACAGGCAGGGCACTGAAGCTTTCTTT CAISEDRQGTEAFF
- TRBJ2-1 - TRBV7-7 TGTGCTAGCAGCGTACAGGATGGCCCTACCAATGAGCAGTTCTTC CASSVQDGPTNEQFF
- TRBJ1-1 - TRBV24-1 TGTGCCACCAGTGACAGGGGACGAACGGGCACTGAAGCTTTCTTT CATSDRGRTGTEAFF
- TRBJ1-2 TRBD1 TRBV11-2 TGTGCCAGCAGCTTAGATATCGAACAGGGGGCGGTCTATGGCTACACCTTC CASSLDIEQGAVYGYTF
- TRBJ1-4 - TRBV2 TGTGCCAGCAGCCGATTGACACCCACGTCGGGGGAAAAACTGTTTTTT CASSRLTPTSGEKLFF
- TRBJ1-2 TRBD1 TRBV7-6 TGTGCCAGCAGCTTAGCCTCGACAGGGGACTATAGCTACACCTTC CASSLASTGDYSYTF
- TRBJ1-5 - TRBV4-1 TGCGCCAGCAGCCAAGGTAGGGGTCTAGATCAGCCCCAGCATTTT CASSQGRGLDQPQHF
once TRBJ2-7 TRBD1 TRBV19 TGTGCCAGTAGTCCTCGGACAGGAACCTACGAGCAGTACTTC CASSPRTGTYEQYF
- TRBJ2-7 - TRBV6-1 TGTGCCAGCAGTGAACAGGGTTTTAGGTACGAGCAGTACTTC CASSEQGFRYEQYF
- TRBJ2-5 TRBD2 TRBV6-5 TGTGCCAGCGTGGGACTAGCGGGGGACCGAACCCAGTACTTC CASVGLAGDRTQYF
- TRBJ2-7 TRBD2 TRBV10-2 TGCGCCAGCAGGACTAGCGGGGCAACCTCCTACGAGCAGTACTTC CASRTSGATSYEQYF
- TRBJ2-2 - TRBV7-9 TGTGCCAGCAGCATCTCTCGGGACACCGGGGAGCTGTTTTTT CASSISRDTGELFF
- TRBJ1-6 - TRBV27 TGTGCCAGCAGTTTATCCCAGAATTCACCCCTCCACTTT CASSLSQNSPLHF
- TRBJ2-7 TRBD2 TRBV27 TGTGCCAGCAGTACTCCGAGTAGCGGGAGAGCCTACGAGCAGTACTTC CASSTPSSGRAYEQYF
- TRBJ1-1 - TRBV7-2 TGTGCCAGCAGCTTATTTGCAGGGAAGAACACTGAAGCTTTCTTT CASSLFAGKNTEAFF
- TRBJ2-3 TRBD2 TRBV5-1 TGCGCCAGCAGCTTGAGCGGGGGTGCTAGCACAGATACGCAGTATTTT CASSLSGGASTDTQYF
- TRBJ1-5 - TRBV4-1 TGCGCCAGCAGCCAAGACGGGGGTATTGGCAATCAGCCCCAGCATTTT CASSQDGGIGNQPQHF
- TRBJ2-6 - TRBV28 TGTGCCAGCAGGCAGGGGTTTGGGGCCAACGTCCTGACTTTC CASRQGFGANVLTF
- TRBJ1-1 - TRBV6-5 TGTGCCAGCAGACGAACAGGGACGACTTTCTTT CASRRTGTTFF
- TRBJ1-2 TRBD1 TRBV9 TGTGCCAGCAGCGAGCCTGCGACAGGGGTTAACTATGGCTACACCTTC CASSEPATGVNYGYTF
once TRBJ1-2 - TRBV29-1 TGCAGCGTTGATCTTGACAGGATAGAGGGCTACACCTTC CSVDLDRIEGYTF
- TRBJ1-2 - TRBV10-3 TGTGCCATCAGTGAGGGCTACTATGGCTACACCTTC CAISEGYYGYTF
- TRBJ1-3 - TRBV18 TGTGCCAGCTCACCACTCGGCGGTAACTCTGGAAACACCATATATTTT CASSPLGGNSGNTIYF
- TRBJ1-2 - TRBV9 TGTGCCAGCAGCGAACAGGGTCTGTCTGGCTACACCTTC CASSEQGLSGYTF
- TRBJ2-1 - TRBV11-3 TGTGCCAGCAGCCCACGCCAGATTAATGAGCAGTTCTTC CASSPRQINEQFF
- TRBJ1-5 - TRBV12-3/TRBV12-4 TGTGCCAGCAGTTTCGGACAGAAGGAGCCCCAGCATTTT CASSFGQKEPQHF
- TRBJ2-7 - TRBV19 TGTGCCACCCAGGGGGGACAGTTGCCCTACGAGCAGTACTTC CATQGGQLPYEQYF
- TRBJ2-2 TRBD2 TRBV5-1 TGCGCCAGCAGCCCCGGGCCGACTAGCGGGAGGGTCGGCGGGGAGCTGTTTTTT CASSPGPTSGRVGGELFF
- TRBJ1-2 TRBD1 TRBV10-3 TGTGCCATCAGTCAGGGACAGGGCTATGGCTACACCTTC CAISQGQGYGYTF
- TRBJ2-5 TRBD1 TRBV28 TGTGCCAGCAGTTTATTCTTTTCCCGCAGACAGGGCCTTACGGAGACCCAGTACTTC CASSLFFSRRQGLTETQYF
- TRBJ1-1 - TRBV3-1/TRBV3-2 TGTGCCAGCAGCCAAGATGGAACAGACGGCCTCAACCGGCCGAACACTGAAGCTTTCTTT CASSQDGTDGLNRPNTEAFF
- TRBJ1-3 - TRBV21-1 TGTGCCAGCAGCAAACATTTGGGGGAGCGGGGATCCGTGGGAAACACCATATATTTT CASSKHLGERGSVGNTIYF
- TRBJ2-7 - TRBV6-5 TGTGCCAGCAGTTACTCAGGGGTTGGCTACGAGCAGTACTTC CASSYSGVGYEQYF
- TRBJ1-6 - TRBV28 TGTGCCAGCAGTTTAGGGGGGGCTGGTAATTCACCCCTCCACTTT CASSLGGAGNSPLHF